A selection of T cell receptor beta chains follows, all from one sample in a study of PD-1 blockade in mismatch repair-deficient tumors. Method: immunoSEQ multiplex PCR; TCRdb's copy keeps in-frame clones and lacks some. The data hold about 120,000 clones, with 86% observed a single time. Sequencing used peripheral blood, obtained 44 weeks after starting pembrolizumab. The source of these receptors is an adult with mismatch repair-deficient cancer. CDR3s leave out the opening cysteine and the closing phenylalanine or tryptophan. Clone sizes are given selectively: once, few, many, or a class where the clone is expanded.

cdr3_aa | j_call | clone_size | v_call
ALGTVFGNTIY | TRBJ1-3 | - | TRBV27
ASSPGFTEAF | TRBJ1-1 | - | TRBV6-5
ASSIDPGVNQPQH | TRBJ1-5 | - | TRBV19
ASSLDRVFTDTQY | TRBJ2-3 | - | TRBV5-8
ASTPTAGELVGANVLT | TRBJ2-6 | - | TRBV28
SVDLAGGGEQY | TRBJ2-7 | - | TRBV29-1
ASSFLPQGGYT | TRBJ1-2 | - | TRBV5-6
ASSPETGVAKNIQY | TRBJ2-4 | - | TRBV18
ASSQEFDSYMNTEAF | TRBJ1-1 | once | TRBV4-1
ASSQQGSDNEQF | TRBJ2-1 | - | TRBV18
ASRGAPRHQQETQY | TRBJ2-5 | - | TRBV5-1
ASSMRLAEVGETQY | TRBJ2-5 | - | TRBV19
ASSDTSGATDTQY | TRBJ2-3 | - | TRBV6-5
ASSNRDRVFDAGYT | TRBJ1-2 | - | TRBV7-9
ASSLGDYGYT | TRBJ1-2 | - | TRBV28
ASSVAGETDTQY | TRBJ2-3 | - | TRBV6-4
ASSESGYEQY | TRBJ2-7 | - | TRBV28
ASSEPGFFSNQPQH | TRBJ1-5 | - | TRBV6-1
ASSLRGGAQGTQY | TRBJ2-5 | - | TRBV7-2
ASRNTGPGELF | TRBJ2-2 | - | TRBV14
ASNYGDTEAF | TRBJ1-1 | - | TRBV19
ASSLGPGVNTEAF | TRBJ1-1 | - | TRBV7-9
ASSQELAGGSYEQY | TRBJ2-7 | - | TRBV4-2
ASSLARETQY | TRBJ2-5 | once | TRBV5-1
ASSQKQGANYEQY | TRBJ2-7 | - | TRBV5-1
ASSMKQDQPQH | TRBJ1-5 | - | TRBV19